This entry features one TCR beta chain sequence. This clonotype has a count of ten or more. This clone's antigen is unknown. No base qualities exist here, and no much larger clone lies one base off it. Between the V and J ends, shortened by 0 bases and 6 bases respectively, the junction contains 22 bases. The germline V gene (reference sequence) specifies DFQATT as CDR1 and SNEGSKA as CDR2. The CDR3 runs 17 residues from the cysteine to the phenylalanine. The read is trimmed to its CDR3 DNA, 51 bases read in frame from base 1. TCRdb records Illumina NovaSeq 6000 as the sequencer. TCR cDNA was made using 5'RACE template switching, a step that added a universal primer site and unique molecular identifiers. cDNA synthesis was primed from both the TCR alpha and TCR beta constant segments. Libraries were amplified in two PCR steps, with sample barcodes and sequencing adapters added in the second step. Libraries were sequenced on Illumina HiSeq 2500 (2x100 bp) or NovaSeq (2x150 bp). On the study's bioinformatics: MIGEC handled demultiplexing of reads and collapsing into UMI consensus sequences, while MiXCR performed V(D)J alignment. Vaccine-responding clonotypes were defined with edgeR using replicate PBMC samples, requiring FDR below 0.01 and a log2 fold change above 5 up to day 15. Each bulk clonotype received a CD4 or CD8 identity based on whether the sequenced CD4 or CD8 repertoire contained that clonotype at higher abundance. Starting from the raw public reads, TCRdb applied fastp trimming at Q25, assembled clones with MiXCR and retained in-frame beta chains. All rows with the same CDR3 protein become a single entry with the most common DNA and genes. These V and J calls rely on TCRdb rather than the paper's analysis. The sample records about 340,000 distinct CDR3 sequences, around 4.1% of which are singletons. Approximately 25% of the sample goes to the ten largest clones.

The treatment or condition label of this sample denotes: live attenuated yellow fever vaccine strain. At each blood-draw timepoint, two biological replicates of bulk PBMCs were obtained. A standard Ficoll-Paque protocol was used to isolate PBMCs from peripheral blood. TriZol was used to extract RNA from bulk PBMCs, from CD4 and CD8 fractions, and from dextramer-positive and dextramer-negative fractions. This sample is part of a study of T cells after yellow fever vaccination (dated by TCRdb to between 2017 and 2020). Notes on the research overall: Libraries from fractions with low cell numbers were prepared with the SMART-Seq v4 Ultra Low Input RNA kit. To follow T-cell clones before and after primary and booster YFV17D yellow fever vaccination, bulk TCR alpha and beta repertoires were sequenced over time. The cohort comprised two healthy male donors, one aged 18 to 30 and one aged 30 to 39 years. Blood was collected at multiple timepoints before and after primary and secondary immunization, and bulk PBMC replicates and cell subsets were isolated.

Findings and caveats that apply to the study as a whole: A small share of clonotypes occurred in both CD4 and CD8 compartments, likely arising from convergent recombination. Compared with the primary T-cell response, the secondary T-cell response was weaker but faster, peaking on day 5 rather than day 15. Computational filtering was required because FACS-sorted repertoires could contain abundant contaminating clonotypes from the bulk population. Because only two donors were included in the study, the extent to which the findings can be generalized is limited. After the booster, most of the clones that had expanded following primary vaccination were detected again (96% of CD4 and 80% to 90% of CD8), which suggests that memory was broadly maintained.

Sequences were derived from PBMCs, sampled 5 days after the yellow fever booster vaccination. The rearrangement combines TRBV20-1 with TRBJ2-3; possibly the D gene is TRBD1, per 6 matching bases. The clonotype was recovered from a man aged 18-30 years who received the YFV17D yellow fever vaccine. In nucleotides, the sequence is TGCAGTGCTAGAGAAATAAGGACAGTTGCCGTTGTGGATACGCAGTATTTT. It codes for CSAREIRTVAVVDTQYF.